The rows below give T cell receptor beta chains drawn from one sample of a study of shared clonotypes between healthy human individuals. The repertoire was sequenced with immunoSEQ multiplex PCR; TCRdb's copy has only in-frame clones and lacks some. Here the sample spans 1.5 million to 2.5 million clones, over 85% being singletons. Material for sequencing was naive CD8+ T cells sorted from blood. Receptors were obtained from a young man in good health. The CDR3 runs from the conserved cysteine through the conserved F or W. D genes are given only for firm matches. Expanded clones get a size class; other rows say once, few or many, or leave the size out.

v_gene,d_gene,j_gene,abundance,CDR3aa
TRBV27,TRBD1,TRBJ1-6,NA,CASSSTGGASPLHF
TRBV9,NA,TRBJ2-7,NA,CASSAKGWGDEQYF
TRBV9,TRBD1,TRBJ2-3,NA,CASSPHTQGVVDTQYF
TRBV7-9,NA,TRBJ2-7,NA,CASSLAGRAYEQYF
TRBV5-4,TRBD2,TRBJ2-7,NA,CASSLERGPSYEQYF
TRBV11-2,NA,TRBJ2-7,once,CASSKQGWPYEQYF
TRBV11-2,NA,TRBJ2-7,NA,CASSLDLLEQYF
TRBV21-1,NA,TRBJ2-4,NA,CASSPDRASKNIQYF
TRBV10-3,NA,TRBJ2-7,once,CAISESPYEQYF
TRBV11-2,TRBD2,TRBJ2-7,NA,CASSLVPSGGYEQYF
TRBV5-6,TRBD2,TRBJ2-7,NA,CASSLWVAGVREQYF
TRBV30,NA,TRBJ2-3,NA,CAWSVTRADTQYF
TRBV7-2,NA,TRBJ1-6,NA,CASSLVAAQGNSPLHF